What follows describes a single TCR beta chain. Its antigen is not identified. The study ran its PCR with 60 Vbeta and 13 Jbeta primers. The protocol was immunoSEQ multiplex PCR, while the TCRdb copy is restricted to in-frame clones and leaves out a portion. The sample includes 25,000 to 30,000 clones. While unrecorded immune exposures were likely, the donors were nominally healthy when sampled. The sample comes from a study of cytomegalovirus exposure and HLA in healthy donors. General observations from the study: Later on, an analysis showed TCR association rates differing by HLA locus, with DRB1 the most and HLA-C the fewest.

The sequenced sample consisted of PBMCs. This sequence originates from a man younger than 40 in good health and CMV-seronegative.

The DNA of the CDR3 is TGTGCCAGCAGTGAATCCGGGACTAGCCGTCTCTACAATGAGCAGTTCTTC. This sequence encodes CASSESGTSRLYNEQFF. V gene TRBV6-4 combines with J gene TRBJ2-1; the match to TRBD2 covers 9 bases. Germline V gene data show CDR1 as MRHNA and CDR2 as SNTAGT. With V trimmed by 3 bases and J by 3 bases, 9 bases remained unmatched. CDR3 length equals 17 residues.